The present T cell receptor beta chain was sequenced within a study of blood T cell repertoires in COVID-19. From germline, CDR1 is MNHEY and CDR2 SMNVEV (reference sequence). The CDR3 consists of 14 residues. The J segment lost 4 bases and the V segment lost 6 bases, leaving 4 bases of the junction unmatched. Authors' analysis steps: Estimates of nucleated cell counts were drawn from the amplification of reference gene primers. Using immunoSEQ multiplex PCR, the repertoire was profiled, and TCRdb retains in-frame clones only, with some absent. That table gives V, J and clone size, and the DNA gave D and trimming. The sample contains some 80,000 clones, almost 90% of which appear only once.

The rearrangement uses TRBV27 and TRBJ2-7; 12 bases are shared with TRBD2. The sequence came from a human donor in a cohort sampled during active COVID-19. The sample comprised peripheral blood. The CDR3: CASRRTSGIYEQYF. CDR3 coding DNA: TGTGCCAGCAGACGGACTAGCGGGATTTACGAGCAGTACTTC.